This T cell receptor (beta chain) is from a study of blood T cell repertoires in COVID-19. Study summary: There were acute and convalescent COVID-19 samples, and they came from the United States, Italy and Spain. From T cells, B-cell-depleted T cells, or PBMCs came the material, which was cDNA or gDNA.

Germline assignment: CDR1 LGHNA and CDR2 YSLEER. The V and J ends lost 4 bases and 1 base, in that order; junction bases with no gene match: 3. The CDR3 runs 15 residues. TCRdb keeps only in-frame clones here, not all; method: immunoSEQ multiplex PCR. The sample has about 320,000 clones, 90% seen once. Cohorts were determined from participant-reported clinical history. Participants in the exposed group had met a COVID-19 case in the 2 weeks before joining the study. The sequence was obtained from a woman aged 25 to 39 who had been exposed to COVID-19. The rearrangement uses TRBV4-3 and TRBJ2-1; 8 bases fit TRBD2. Sequenced: PBMCs or T cells enriched from blood (not recorded which). As DNA, the CDR3 is TGCGCCAGCAGCCCTTTAGCGGGGTCCTACAATGAGCAGTTCTTC. Residues: CASSPLAGSYNEQFF.